This is a list of T cell receptor beta chains from one sample in a study of CD8+ T cells in alopecia areata. TCRdb's table, derived via immunoSEQ multiplex PCR, lists solely in-frame clones and lacks some. The sample has about 150,000 clones; about nine tenths are singletons. The specimen was CD8+ T cells sorted from blood, collected at week 0. Receptor source: a human donor with alopecia areata. Both conserved end residues are part of each CDR3. D genes are given only for firm matches. Clone size appears in some rows only: once, few, many, or a class for an expanded clone.

J,size,V,D,DNA,CDR3
TRBJ2-1,-,TRBV5-4,TRBD2,TGTGCCAGCAGCTTCGCATCAGCGGGGGGCGATGAGCAGTTCTTC,CASSFASAGGDEQFF
TRBJ2-3,-,TRBV11-2,-,TGTGCCAGCAGCCCGGCCGGGTTCAGCGGCCCTGGGGATACGCAGTATTTT,CASSPAGFSGPGDTQYF
TRBJ2-5,-,TRBV7-8,-,TGTGCCAGCAGCCGTCCCGGGACGGAGGCCAGATGGACCCAGTACTTC,CASSRPGTEARWTQYF
TRBJ2-7,-,TRBV28,TRBD1,TGTGCCAGCATCCCCAGACAGGGTATGTACGAGCAGTACTTC,CASIPRQGMYEQYF
TRBJ1-1,-,TRBV7-9,-,TGTGCCAGCAGCTTAGGAGGGGCTGAAGCTTTCTTT,CASSLGGAEAFF
TRBJ2-3,-,TRBV7-9,TRBD2,TGTGCCAGCAGCCCGGCGGGGGGTCGAGGCACAGATACGCAGTATTTT,CASSPAGGRGTDTQYF
TRBJ1-1,-,TRBV7-3,-,TGTGCCAGCAGCTTATTCGGGACAACTGAAGCTTTCTTT,CASSLFGTTEAFF
TRBJ1-1,once,TRBV5-1,-,TGCGCCAGCAGCTTAACGGGACATTACATGAACACTGAAGCTTTCTTT,CASSLTGHYMNTEAFF
TRBJ2-6,-,TRBV27,TRBD1,TGTGCCAGCAGTTTAATAACAGGGGGTCCCTCTGGGGCCAACGTCCTGACTTTC,CASSLITGGPSGANVLTF
TRBJ1-5,-,TRBV6-5,-,TGTGCCAGCAGTTACTCCGAGTTGGGTCAGCCCCAGCATTTT,CASSYSELGQPQHF
TRBJ2-2,-,TRBV2,-,TGTGCCTCTAAAACGGATTTTGGTCCCACCGGGGAGCTGTTTTTT,CASKTDFGPTGELFF
TRBJ2-7,-,TRBV4-1,-,TGCGCCAGCAGCCAACACGGCCCCTACGAGCAGTACTTC,CASSQHGPYEQYF
TRBJ1-2,-,TRBV19,TRBD1,TGTGCCAGTTGGGGACAGACGAACTATGGCTACACCTTC,CASWGQTNYGYTF
TRBJ2-7,-,TRBV27,TRBD1,TGTGCCAGCAGTTTTGGACAGGGCTCCTACGAGCAGTACTTC,CASSFGQGSYEQYF
TRBJ2-7,-,TRBV7-9,TRBD1,TGTGCCAGCGTGGGACAGACCGCCTACGAGCAGTACTTC,CASVGQTAYEQYF
TRBJ1-1,-,TRBV5-1,-,TGCGCCAGCAGCTCCCCGGGATTGAACACTGAAGCTTTCTTT,CASSSPGLNTEAFF
TRBJ2-3,-,TRBV19,TRBD1,TGTGCCAGTAGCGGACAGGATGATGCGCAGTATTTT,CASSGQDDAQYF
TRBJ1-5,-,TRBV27,-,TGTGCCAGCAGTTTCGGGGCTTCTTATAGCAATCAGCCCCAGCATTTT,CASSFGASYSNQPQHF
TRBJ2-5,-,TRBV30,TRBD2,TGTGCCTGGGCCTTTATAGCGGGAGGGCCGCAAGAGACCCAGTACTTC,CAWAFIAGGPQETQYF
TRBJ2-5,-,TRBV7-9,TRBD2,TGTGCCAGCAGCTTAGGGTTCTCGGCGGGAGAAGAGACCCAGTACTTC,CASSLGFSAGEETQYF
TRBJ2-7,once,TRBV7-9,-,TGTGCCAGCAGGTTGACTAACGAGCAGTACTTC,CASRLTNEQYF
TRBJ2-1,-,TRBV9,-,TGTGCCAGCAGCGCCGACAGGGAGGTCTACAATGAGCAGTTCTTC,CASSADREVYNEQFF
TRBJ1-5,-,TRBV5-1,TRBD1,TGCGCCAGCAGCTTTTGGGACAGGGGACAACAGCCCCAGCATTTT,CASSFWDRGQQPQHF
TRBJ2-7,-,TRBV5-1,-,TGCGCCAGCAGCTTCGGCGACAACTCCTACGAGCAGTACTTC,CASSFGDNSYEQYF
TRBJ2-7,-,TRBV5-1,-,TGCGCCAGCAGCCCATATTACAGGACCTACGAGCAGTACTTC,CASSPYYRTYEQYF
TRBJ2-1,-,TRBV2,TRBD1,TGTGCCAGCAGTGAAACAGGGGGCAAGTTCTTC,CASSETGGKFF
TRBJ1-4,-,TRBV7-9,TRBD1,TGTGCCAGCAGCTTAAAGACAGGGAATGAAAAACTGTTTTTT,CASSLKTGNEKLFF